Listed below are T cell receptor beta chains from one sample, sequenced in a study of blood T cell repertoires in COVID-19. The method was immunoSEQ multiplex PCR; TCRdb's version includes in-frame clones alone and lacks a portion of them. The sample yields 350,000 to 450,000 clones, approximately 91% seen once. The specimen sequenced was PBMCs or T cells enriched from blood (not recorded which). The source of these receptors is a woman aged 40-49 years who had been exposed to COVID-19. Both conserved end residues are part of each CDR3. The order of the fields is V gene, J gene, CDR3 protein.

>TRBV7-9|TRBJ2-7
CASSLAWNREGVNEQYF
>TRBV5-1|TRBJ2-5
CASSFGSSSLVETQYF
>TRBV7-8|TRBJ2-5
CASKGAAKETQYF
>TRBV7-3|TRBJ2-1
CASSPQGSSYNEQFF
>TRBV19|TRBJ1-5
CASSIAGLSNQPQHF
>TRBV5-1|TRBJ2-2
CASTSGTGELFF
>TRBV7-2|TRBJ1-2
CASSVQDNYGYTF
>TRBV11-3|TRBJ2-4
CASSLVTGIAKNIQYF
>TRBV7-9|TRBJ1-4
CASSLGAVLTNEKLFF
>TRBV6-2/TRBV6-3|TRBJ1-5
CASSFRGQGAGGNQPQHF
>TRBV18|TRBJ1-2
CASSPYRDTGYTF
>TRBV10-2|TRBJ2-1
CASRLAGTSYNEQFF
>TRBV11-3|TRBJ2-1
CASSSGTGIYNEQFF
>TRBV19|TRBJ2-3
CASSIEGGTDTQYF
>TRBV2|TRBJ1-3
CASSATGSVGNTIYF
>TRBV5-5|TRBJ2-3
CASTRLVGGSQDTQYF
>TRBV19|TRBJ1-5
CASSRGSNQPQHF
>TRBV30|TRBJ1-2
CAWSPGENYGYTF
>TRBV7-9|TRBJ2-1
CASQHRRDEQFF
>TRBV19|TRBJ1-1
CASKTTDMNTEAFF
>TRBV30|TRBJ2-3
CAWGLLAGGTDTQYF
>TRBV19|TRBJ2-5
CASSIGGGETQYF
>TRBV5-1|TRBJ1-1
CASRLRGLDTEAFF